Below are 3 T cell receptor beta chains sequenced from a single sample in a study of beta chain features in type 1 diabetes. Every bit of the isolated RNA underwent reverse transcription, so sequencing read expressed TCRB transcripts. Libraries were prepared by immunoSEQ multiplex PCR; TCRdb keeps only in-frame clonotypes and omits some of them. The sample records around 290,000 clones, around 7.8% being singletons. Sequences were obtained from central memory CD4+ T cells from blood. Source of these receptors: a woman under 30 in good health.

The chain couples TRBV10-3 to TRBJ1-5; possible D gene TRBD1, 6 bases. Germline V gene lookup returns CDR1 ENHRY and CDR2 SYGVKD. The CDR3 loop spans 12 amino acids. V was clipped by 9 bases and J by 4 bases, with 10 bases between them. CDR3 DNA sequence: TGTGCCATTCGAGGGGGAAATCAGCCCCAGCATTTT. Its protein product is CAIRGGNQPQHF.

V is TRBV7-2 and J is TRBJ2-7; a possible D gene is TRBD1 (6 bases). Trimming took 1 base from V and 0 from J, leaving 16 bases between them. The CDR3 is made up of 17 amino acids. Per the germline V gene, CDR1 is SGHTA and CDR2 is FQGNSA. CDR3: CASSLDSMGAISYEQYF. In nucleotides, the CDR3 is TGTGCCAGCAGCTTAGATTCGATGGGGGCAATCTCCTACGAGCAGTACTTC. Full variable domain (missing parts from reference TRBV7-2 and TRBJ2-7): GAGVSQSPSNKVTEKGKDVELRCDPISGHTALYWYRQSLGQGLEFLIYFQGNSAPDKSGLPSDRFSAERTGGSVSTLTIQRTQQEDSAVYLCASSLDSMGAISYEQYFGPGTRLTVT.

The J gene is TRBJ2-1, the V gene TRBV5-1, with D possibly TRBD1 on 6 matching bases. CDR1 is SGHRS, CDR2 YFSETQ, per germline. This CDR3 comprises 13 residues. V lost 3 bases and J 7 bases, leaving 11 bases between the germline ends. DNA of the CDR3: TGCGCCAGCAGCTATATGGGACAAAATGAGCAGTTCTTC. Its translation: CASSYMGQNEQFF.